This T cell receptor beta chain emerged from a study of beta chain features in type 1 diabetes. The germline gives CDR1 KGHSH, CDR2 LQKENI. Deletions cut 6 bases from V and 3 bases from J, with 9 bases between. The CDR3 covers 12 residues. As for this clone: What it binds is not known.

Whole-study findings and limits: Insertion counts at VDJ junctions were lower in type 1 diabetes patients, who also showed more deletions there. When cDNA is sequenced, cells with high TCR expression could be over-represented. Significant though moderate, a shortening of TCRB CDR3s appeared in all four CD4+ subsets of Type 1 diabetes patients.

Markers CD45RO/CCR7/CD25/CD127/CD95/CD27 served to sort CD4+ naive, central memory, regulatory and stem cell-like memory cells. What was sequenced were expressed TCRB transcripts, since all of the isolated RNA had been reverse transcribed. The table came from immunoSEQ multiplex PCR; TCRdb's copy has only in-frame clones and leaves some out. The data show roughly 500,000 clones, with 30% seen just once and 0.05% to 0.07% held by the top ten. This sequence originates from a young man in good health. The sample comprised naive CD4+ T cells from blood. The rearrangement uses TRBV18 and TRBJ2-7; weak D call: TRBD2 (6 bases). For the CDR3, the DNA is TGTGCCAGCTCGCGGGATATCTACGAGCAGTACTTC. This gives the protein CASSRDIYEQYF. Using reference TRBV18 and TRBJ2-7 for the parts outside the CDR3, the full variable domain is NAGVMQNPRHLVRRRGQEARLRCSPMKGHSHVYWYRQLPEEGLKFMVYLQKENIIDESGMPKERFSAEFPKEGPSILRIQQVVRGDSAAYFCASSRDIYEQYFGPGTRLTVT.